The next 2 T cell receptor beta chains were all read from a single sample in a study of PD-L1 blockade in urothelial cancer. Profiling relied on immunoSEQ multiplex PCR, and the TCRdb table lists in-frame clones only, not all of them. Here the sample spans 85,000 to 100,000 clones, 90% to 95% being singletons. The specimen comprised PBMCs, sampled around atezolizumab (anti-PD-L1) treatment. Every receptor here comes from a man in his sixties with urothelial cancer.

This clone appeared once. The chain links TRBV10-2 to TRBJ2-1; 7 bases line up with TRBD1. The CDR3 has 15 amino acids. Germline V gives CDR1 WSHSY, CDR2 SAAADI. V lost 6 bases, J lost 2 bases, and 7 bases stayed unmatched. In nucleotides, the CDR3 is TGCGCCAGCAGCGGCAGGACAGGCACCTACAATGAGCAGTTCTTC. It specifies CASSGRTGTYNEQFF.

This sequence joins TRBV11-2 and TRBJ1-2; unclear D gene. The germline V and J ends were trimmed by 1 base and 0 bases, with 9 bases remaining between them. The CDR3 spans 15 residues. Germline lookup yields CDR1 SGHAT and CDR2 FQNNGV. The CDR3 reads CASSLAGGANYGYTF. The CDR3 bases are TGTGCCAGCAGCTTAGCCGGCGGGGCTAACTATGGCTACACCTTC.